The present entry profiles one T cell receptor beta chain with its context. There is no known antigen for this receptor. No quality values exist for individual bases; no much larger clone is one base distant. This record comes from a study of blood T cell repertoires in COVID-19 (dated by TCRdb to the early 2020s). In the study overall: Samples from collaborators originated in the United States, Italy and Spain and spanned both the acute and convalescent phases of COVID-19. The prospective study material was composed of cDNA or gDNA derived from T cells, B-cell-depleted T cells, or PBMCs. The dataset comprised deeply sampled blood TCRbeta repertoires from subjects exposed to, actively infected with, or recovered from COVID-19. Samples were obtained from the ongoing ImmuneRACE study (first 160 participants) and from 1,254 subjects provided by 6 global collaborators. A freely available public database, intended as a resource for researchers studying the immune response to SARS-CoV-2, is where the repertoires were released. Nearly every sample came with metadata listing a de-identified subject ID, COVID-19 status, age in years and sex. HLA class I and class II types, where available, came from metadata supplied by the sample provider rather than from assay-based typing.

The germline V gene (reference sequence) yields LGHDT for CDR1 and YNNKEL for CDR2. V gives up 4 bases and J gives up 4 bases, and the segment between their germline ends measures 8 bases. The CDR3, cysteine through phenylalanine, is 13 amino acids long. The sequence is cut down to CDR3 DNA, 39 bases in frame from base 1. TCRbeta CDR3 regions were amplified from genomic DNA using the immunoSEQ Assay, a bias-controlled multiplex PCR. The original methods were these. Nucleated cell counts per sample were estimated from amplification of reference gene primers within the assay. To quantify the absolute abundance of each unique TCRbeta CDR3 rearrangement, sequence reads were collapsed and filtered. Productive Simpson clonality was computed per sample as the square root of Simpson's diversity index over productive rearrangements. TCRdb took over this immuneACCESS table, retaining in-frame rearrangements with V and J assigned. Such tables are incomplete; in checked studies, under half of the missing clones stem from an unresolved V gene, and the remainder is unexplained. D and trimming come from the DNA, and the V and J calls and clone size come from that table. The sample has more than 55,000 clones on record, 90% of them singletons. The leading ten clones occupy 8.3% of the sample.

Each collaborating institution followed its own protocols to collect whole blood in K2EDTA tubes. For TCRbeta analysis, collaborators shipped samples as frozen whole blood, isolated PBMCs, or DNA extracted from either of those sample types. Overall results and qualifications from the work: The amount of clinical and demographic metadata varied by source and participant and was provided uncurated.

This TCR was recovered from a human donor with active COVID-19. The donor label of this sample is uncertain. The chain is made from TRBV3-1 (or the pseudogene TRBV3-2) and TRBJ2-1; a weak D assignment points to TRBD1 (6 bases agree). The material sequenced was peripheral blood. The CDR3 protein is CASSPGQYNEQFF. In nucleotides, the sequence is TGTGCCAGCAGCCCCGGACAGTACAATGAGCAGTTCTTC.